One sample yielded the 27 T cell receptor beta chains listed below, sequenced in a study of T cell repertoires in cytomegalovirus infection. TCRdb passed the reads through MiXCR, listing each CDR3 protein once. The sample yields about 20,000 distinct CDR3 sequences, 35% to 45% seen once. Antigens of these TCRs are unknown. This sample comprised CD8+ T cells from cultured PBMCs, obtained from culture after CMV antigen stimulation. The receptors here all came from a human donor in good health (CMV status not recorded). Some clones in this sample may be carry-over from other donors' samples.

The rearrangement uses TRBV5-4 and TRBJ2-1; TRBD2 agrees at 9 bases. The V gene end was trimmed by 4 bases and the J gene end by 6 bases; junction bases not matched to a gene: 11. The CDR3 is 16 amino acids. Germline CDR1 reads SGHNT; CDR2 reads YYREEE (reference sequence). This CDR3 is CASSTKREATGNEQFF. The CDR3 DNA reads as TGTGCCAGCAGCACCAAGCGGGAGGCCACCGGCAATGAGCAGTTCTTC.

This clonotype was seen a handful of times. The chain couples TRBV5-6 to TRBJ2-1, with 7 bases that match TRBD1. This CDR3 has 13 residues. The trim removed 4 bases at V and 10 bases at J, leaving 8 bases unmatched. From germline, CDR1 is SGHDT and CDR2 YYEEEE. CDR3 region: CASSPTSTGEQFF. CDR3 bases: TGTGCCAGCAGCCCGACTTCGACAGGGGAGCAGTTCTTC.

This clonotype has only a few counts. CDR3 in amino acids: CASSRQITDTQYF. CDR3 bases: TGTGCCAGCAGCAGACAGATCACAGATACGCAGTATTTT. The genes are TRBV14 and TRBJ2-3, with a weak D call TRBD1 (5 bases). The CDR3 totals 13 residues. V was shortened by 5 bases and J by 2 bases, with 8 bases between the two germline ends. Germline V gene lookup returns CDR1 SGHDN and CDR2 FVKESK.

This clonotype was seen repeatedly, ten times or more. J is TRBJ1-2 and V is TRBV28, with D hard to call. The CDR3 is 13 amino acids. V gave up 2 bases and J gave up 8 bases, with 12 bases separating them. CDR1 is MDHEN, CDR2 SYDVKM, per germline. The CDR3 DNA sequence: TGTGCCAGCAGTTTACTTAAACCCTTGGGCTACACCTTC. Its translation is CASSLLKPLGYTF.

This clonotype was picked up a small number of times. The chain is built from TRBV18 and TRBJ2-7, with TRBD2 matching 14 bases. Germline loops: CDR1 KGHSH, CDR2 LQKENI. Trimming cost V 4 bases and J 6 bases; bases outside gene matches: 11. This CDR3 has 17 amino acids. The CDR3, as DNA: TGTGCCAGCTCACTCTCGAGAATCGGACTAGCGGGAGGCGAGCAGTACTTC. This translates into CASSLSRIGLAGGEQYF.

The V and J genes are TRBV7-2 and TRBJ2-3; 10 bases line up with TRBD2. This CDR3 comprises 15 residues. The germline V gene has CDR1 SGHTA and CDR2 FQGNSA. J was trimmed by 3 bases and V by 6 bases; bases with no gene match: 6. The CDR3 sequence is CASRASGSRTDTQYF. The CDR3 region has the DNA TGTGCCAGCAGAGCTAGCGGGAGTAGGACAGATACGCAGTATTTT.

This chain links TRBV5-1 with TRBJ2-1; 13 bases are a match to TRBD2. The CDR3 totals 16 residues. V was pared by 4 bases and J by 6 bases, with 7 bases of the junction left unmatched. Looked up from germline, CDR1 is SGHRS and CDR2 is YFSETQ. Here the CDR3 reads CASSLTGTSGINEQFF. The CDR3 DNA reads as TGCGCCAGCAGCCTTACCGGGACTAGCGGGATCAATGAGCAGTTCTTC.

This clonotype occurred a few times. The chain employs TRBV29-1 and TRBJ2-7; 9 nucleotides align to TRBD1. Germline lookup yields CDR1 SQVTM and CDR2 ANQGSEA. There are 15 residues in the CDR3. V lost 1 base, J lost 4 bases, and 8 bases stayed unmatched. The CDR3 loop is CSVEGKGQGLYEQYF. In nucleotides, the CDR3 is TGCAGCGTTGAAGGAAAGGGACAGGGCCTGTACGAGCAGTACTTC.

The chain combines TRBV4-3 with TRBJ2-1; D gene unclear. The V end lost 0 bases, the J end lost 4 bases, and 13 bases lay between the germline ends. Germline V gives CDR1 LGHNA, CDR2 YSLEER. CDR3 length: 16 amino acids. CDR3 coding DNA: TGCGCCAGCAGCCAAGACCGGGTTAACTCATACAATGAGCAGTTCTTC. Its translation: CASSQDRVNSYNEQFF.

This clonotype was counted only a few times. The CDR3 loop is CASSFKGQGLDEQYF. The CDR3 bases are TGTGCCAGCAGCTTTAAGGGACAGGGTCTCGACGAGCAGTACTTC. This sequence joins TRBV5-8 and TRBJ2-7; 9 nucleotides agree with TRBD1. Trimming took 2 bases from V and 5 from J; bases not matched to a gene: 8. The CDR3 extends over 15 amino acids. From germline, CDR1 is SGHTS and CDR2 YDEGEE.

This clonotype occurred a few times. The rearrangement uses TRBV7-2 and TRBJ2-1, with TRBD2 identical over 10 bases. The germline V gene encodes CDR1 SGHTA and CDR2 FQGNSA. This CDR3 has 14 residues. Trimming at V came to 4 bases and at J to 9 bases, leaving 6 bases not matched to a gene. In DNA, the CDR3 is TGTGCCAGCAGCTCAAGCGGGGGGGCCGGTGAGCAGTTCTTC. Its protein is CASSSSGGAGEQFF.

This clonotype has a single count. The CDR3 loop reads CAISDSNWNQPQHF. CDR3 nucleotides: TGTGCCATCAGTGACAGCAACTGGAATCAGCCCCAGCATTTT. J is TRBJ1-5 and V is TRBV10-3; D is undetermined. Looked up from germline, CDR1 is ENHRY and CDR2 is SYGVKD. V dropped 3 bases and J dropped 4 bases, with 10 bases sitting between them. The CDR3 has 14 residues.

The chain recombines TRBV12-3 or TRBV12-4 with TRBJ2-3; 10 bases line up with TRBD2. V lost 3 bases, J lost 5 bases, and 8 bases stayed unmatched. The CDR3 is 16 amino acids. The chain's CDR3 is CASSFHSSGGRDTQYF. The CDR3 region has the DNA TGTGCCAGCAGTTTCCACTCTAGCGGGGGCCGAGATACGCAGTATTTT.

The rearrangement links TRBV7-2 to TRBJ2-3, with TRBD2 matching over 14 bases. J lost 2 bases, V lost 5 bases, and 9 bases had no gene match. This CDR3 contains 18 residues. CDR1 and CDR2 from the germline V gene are SGHTA and FQGNSA. CDR3 DNA sequence: TGTGCCAGCAGCCTCCAACGGACTAGCGGGGGGTTCACAGATACGCAGTATTTT. This sequence encodes CASSLQRTSGGFTDTQYF.

The genes are TRBV19 and TRBJ1-5; 8 bases line up with TRBD1. The V segment lost 8 bases and the J segment 9 bases; nucleotides outside the gene matches: 12. Germline CDR1 reads LNHDA; CDR2 reads SQIVND (reference sequence). The CDR3 extends over 14 amino acids. The CDR3 spells CASQFGQGFWPQHF. CDR3 nucleotides: TGTGCCAGTCAGTTTGGACAGGGATTTTGGCCCCAGCATTTT.

The chain is built from TRBV4-1 and TRBJ2-5; D call uncertain. Germline V gene data show CDR1 as MGHRA and CDR2 as YSYEKL. Trimming left V 0 bases short and J 5 bases short, with 4 bases between. The CDR3 has 12 amino acids. CDR3 coding DNA: TGCGCCAGCAGCCAAGATATGGAGACCCAGTACTTC. This encodes CASSQDMETQYF.

In its sample, this clonotype was seen a few times. The rearrangement joins TRBV19 to TRBJ1-1, with D hard to call. This CDR3 has 13 amino acids. Trimming took off 5 bases at V and 1 base at J, with 8 bases between the two ends. Germline CDR1 and CDR2: LNHDA and SQIVND (reference sequence). CDR3 protein: CASSLGRNTEAFF. Here the CDR3 DNA reads TGTGCCAGTAGTCTAGGGAGGAACACTGAAGCTTTCTTT.

This clonotype came up a few times. J is TRBJ2-7 and V is TRBV4-1; 9 bases align to TRBD1. J lost 0 bases, V lost 0 bases, and 12 bases had no gene match. The CDR3 totals 19 residues. CDR1 is MGHRA, CDR2 YSYEKL, per germline. The CDR3 DNA is TGCGCCAGCAGCCAAGAGCAGGACAGGGGATATCAGAGCTCCTACGAGCAGTACTTC. Its translation: CASSQEQDRGYQSSYEQYF.

At least ten counts were recorded for this clonotype. V and J are TRBV7-6 and TRBJ2-7, with D unclear. CDR1 is SGHVS, CDR2 FNYEAQ, per germline. Trimming left V 5 bases short and J 2 bases short, with 10 bases between. The CDR3 is made up of 13 amino acids. The CDR3 loop reads CASSPGGTYEQYF. The DNA for the CDR3 is TGTGCCAGCAGCCCCGGTGGGACCTACGAGCAGTACTTC.

J is TRBJ1-4 and V is TRBV7-8; 10 bases match TRBD1. J lost 8 bases, V lost 6 bases, and 6 bases had no gene match. This CDR3 comprises 14 residues. Germline-derived CDR1 and CDR2 are SGHVS and FQNEAQ. The CDR3 bases are TGTGCCAGCAGTTCCGACAGGGGGCGGGAAAAACTGTTTTTT. It specifies CASSSDRGREKLFF.

This clonotype was detected a few times. V usage is TRBV19 and J usage is TRBJ1-1; TRBD1 matches 7 bases. CDR1 is LNHDA, CDR2 SQIVND, per germline (reference sequence). The CDR3 sequence is 16 residues long. The trim removed 6 bases at V and 5 bases at J, leaving 15 bases unmatched. CDR3 amino acids: CASRSAGGSLSTEAFF. The CDR3 DNA follows: TGTGCCAGTAGAAGCGCAGGGGGAAGTTTGTCAACTGAAGCTTTCTTT.

This clonotype occurred many times. The CDR3 reads CSVRTGDGYGYTF. Here the CDR3 DNA reads TGCAGCGTCCGGACAGGGGATGGTTATGGCTACACCTTC. The J gene is TRBJ1-2, the V gene TRBV29-1; 9 bases are a match to TRBD1. Germline CDR1 and CDR2: SQVTM and ANQGSEA. CDR3 size: 13 residues. V trimming: 6 bases; J trimming: 5 bases; junction bases outside the gene matches: 7.

The rearrangement joins TRBV24-1 to TRBJ1-2; tentative D call: TRBD1 (6 bases). V lost 7 bases and J lost 6, with 23 bases in between. In germline, CDR1 is KGHDR, CDR2 SFDVKD. This CDR3 has 16 residues. CDR3: CATSDKNTGLANGYTF. CDR3 coding DNA: TGTGCCACCAGCGATAAAAACACAGGGTTGGCGAATGGCTACACCTTC.

The table lists this clonotype with a few counts. The rearrangement links TRBV19 to TRBJ1-5; TRBD1 aligns across 10 bases. CDR3 length: 18 amino acids. The germline V gene encodes CDR1 LNHDA and CDR2 SQIVND (reference sequence). J gave up 1 base and V 6 bases, and 12 bases lay outside the gene matches. The CDR3 DNA is TGTGCCAGTAGCTACCTCGGTGTGGGACAGGGGAGCAATCAGCCCCAGCATTTT. This translates into CASSYLGVGQGSNQPQHF.

The rearrangement uses TRBV27 and TRBJ1-2; 7 bases are a match to TRBD1. Germline V gives CDR1 MNHEY, CDR2 SMNVEV (reference sequence). Trimming removed 7 bases from V and 3 bases from J; junction bases left unmatched: 5. The CDR3 sequence is 13 residues long. CDR3 nucleotides: TGTGCCAGCACAGGGGGTGCCCACTATGGCTACACCTTC. Residues: CASTGGAHYGYTF.

CDR3 nucleotides: TGTGCCAGCAGCGTGGCGCCGGGACAGGGCCTCTACGAGCAGTACTTC. This gives the protein CASSVAPGQGLYEQYF. This sequence joins TRBV9 and TRBJ2-7; TRBD1 matches at 9 bases. Germline assignment: CDR1 SGDLS and CDR2 YYNGEE. V shed 2 bases, J shed 3 bases, and the junction held 9 bases outside the gene matches. The CDR3 is 16 amino acids. The full variable domain, with the rest looked up from reference TRBV9 and TRBJ2-7, is DSGVTQTPKHLITATGQRVTLRCSPRSGDLSVYWYQQSLDQGLQFLIQYYNGEERAKGNILERFSAQQFPDLHSELNLSSLELGDSALYFCASSVAPGQGLYEQYFGPGTRLTVT.

Ten or more counts support this clonotype. The V gene is TRBV6-2 or TRBV6-3, the J gene TRBJ2-1; 12 bases fit TRBD2. Germline loops: CDR1 MNHEY, CDR2 SVGEGT. Germline trimming cut 0 bases from V and 0 bases from J; bases unmatched to any gene: 6. The CDR3 consists of 19 residues. The CDR3 DNA sequence: TGTGCCAGCAGTTACTCGGAACTAGCGGGAGGTAGCTCCTACAATGAGCAGTTCTTC. Translation: CASSYSELAGGSSYNEQFF.